The 3 T cell receptor beta chains below were found in one sample sequenced in a study of shared clonotypes between healthy human individuals. Profiled with immunoSEQ multiplex PCR; TCRdb holds only in-frame clones, not every one. The sample holds about 2.5 million clones, around 93% seen once. Material: naive CD4+ T cells from PBMCs. Subset defined: CD45RA+ positively selected. These receptor sequences come from a man between 18 and 29 years old in good health. Some clones in this sample may be carry-over from other donors' samples.

This chain uses TRBV5-1 with TRBJ1-3, with D possibly matching TRBD1 (6 bases). The CDR3 contains 15 residues. CDR1 and CDR2 from the germline V gene are SGHRS and YFSETQ. Trimming stripped 4 bases from V and 0 bases from J, with 11 bases between. The CDR3 loop reads CASSGGSSSGNTIYF. CDR3 sequence (DNA): TGCGCCAGCAGCGGGGGCAGTTCCTCTGGAAACACCATATATTTT.

In DNA form, the CDR3 reads TGTGCCAGTAGTATAGAGCAGGGTGGCAATCAGCCCCAGCATTTT. Translation: CASSIEQGGNQPQHF. The chain employs TRBV19 and TRBJ1-5, with a possible D match to TRBD1 (5 bases). The CDR3 spans 15 residues. Germline lookup yields CDR1 LNHDA and CDR2 SQIVND (reference sequence). Between the trimmed V and J ends, which lost 0 bases and 2 bases, there was a span of 8 bases.

V is TRBV28 and J is TRBJ2-3, with D possibly being TRBD2 (7 bases). The V end lost 7 bases, the J end lost 3 bases, and 14 bases lay between the germline ends. There are 14 residues in the CDR3. CDR1 is MDHEN, CDR2 SYDVKM, per germline. This chain's CDR3 is CASIKGGGTDTQYF. The DNA of the CDR3 is TGTGCCAGCATTAAGGGGGGAGGGACAGATACGCAGTATTTT.